This is a list of T cell receptor beta chains from one sample in a study of cytomegalovirus exposure and HLA in healthy donors. The assay was immunoSEQ multiplex PCR, and TCRdb's table has in-frame clones only and misses some. The sample holds approximately 220,000 clones, about 83% seen once. The material sequenced was PBMCs. The receptors shown here come from a girl between 5 and 17 years old in good health and CMV-seronegative. CDR3s leave out the opening cysteine and the closing phenylalanine or tryptophan.

TRBV6-5	14	TRBJ1-6	ASRYGTGRSRSPLH
TRBV7-9	13	TRBJ2-5	SSSWTSGSRETQY
TRBV5-1	13	TRBJ2-5	ASSSGGVAGVTQY
TRBV6-6	13	TRBJ2-1	ASSPLGSSSNEQF
TRBV6-5	12	TRBJ2-1	ASTATGGYNEQF
TRBV30	11	TRBJ1-2	AWSAVGTGAPR
TRBV18	14	TRBJ1-4	ASSPLILQGFEKLF
TRBV11-2	11	TRBJ1-1	ASSLVTGREAF
TRBV5-8	14	TRBJ1-5	ASSLRTAPSNQPQH
TRBV7-3	13	TRBJ1-2	ASSFGQGPGDGYT
TRBV5-1	13	TRBJ2-5	ASSRRQGRQETQY
TRBV19	12	TRBJ2-2	ASSMGPGAGELF
TRBV30	12	TRBJ2-2	AWSQGLAAGELF
TRBV9	12	TRBJ2-7	ASSETGNAYEQY
TRBV7-6	13	TRBJ1-6	ASSLANPINSPLH
TRBV5-4	13	TRBJ2-1	ASSLTSGGHNEQF
TRBV5-1	12	TRBJ2-3	ASKRGGREDTQY
TRBV28	14	TRBJ1-4	ASSFGKQGFLEKLF
TRBV21-1	16	TRBJ2-7	ASSSLHEVQRVIYEQY
TRBV2	14	TRBJ2-5	ASSERGSAAQETQY
TRBV5-4	12	TRBJ1-1	ASSFRDSYTEAF
TRBV4-3	11	TRBJ1-6	ASSHQGSEPLH
TRBV28	12	TRBJ2-3	ASGSGGAVETQY
TRBV30	12	TRBJ1-5	AWRGTGANQPQH
TRBV27	15	TRBJ2-7	ASSITPTSGSSYEQY
TRBV25-1	10	TRBJ2-7	ASSRDRGKQY